This TCR beta chain was documented in a study of cytomegalovirus exposure and HLA in healthy donors. For the study at large: About 85 million unique TCRs from HLA-typed donors were held in an early release of data. Study-level results: Diagnosis of cytomegalovirus status made by the classifier reportedly showed high specificity and sensitivity. As a later analysis showed, a missense DCLRE1C variant was linked to trimming of TCR beta V- and J-genes. The majority of CMV-associated TCR beta chains were reported as apparently HLA-restricted in a later analysis.

CDR3 length: 16 amino acids. Trimming removed 2 bases from V and 0 bases from J; junction bases left unmatched: 4. Germline CDR1 MNHEY, CDR2 SVGAGI. PCR employed 60 Vbeta and 13 Jbeta primers. Produced via immunoSEQ multiplex PCR; TCRdb's table is partial and in-frame only. The data hold some 150,000 clones, with about 75% observed a single time. Regarding this clone: Its antigen is not known.

The sequenced sample consisted of PBMCs. The origin of this receptor is a man between 40 and 49 years old in good health and CMV-seropositive. The chain recombines TRBV6-5 with TRBJ1-1; 9 bases fit TRBD1. The CDR3 here is CASSYVDRGMNTEAFF. Here the CDR3 DNA reads TGTGCCAGCAGTTACGTGGACAGGGGAATGAACACTGAAGCTTTCTTT.